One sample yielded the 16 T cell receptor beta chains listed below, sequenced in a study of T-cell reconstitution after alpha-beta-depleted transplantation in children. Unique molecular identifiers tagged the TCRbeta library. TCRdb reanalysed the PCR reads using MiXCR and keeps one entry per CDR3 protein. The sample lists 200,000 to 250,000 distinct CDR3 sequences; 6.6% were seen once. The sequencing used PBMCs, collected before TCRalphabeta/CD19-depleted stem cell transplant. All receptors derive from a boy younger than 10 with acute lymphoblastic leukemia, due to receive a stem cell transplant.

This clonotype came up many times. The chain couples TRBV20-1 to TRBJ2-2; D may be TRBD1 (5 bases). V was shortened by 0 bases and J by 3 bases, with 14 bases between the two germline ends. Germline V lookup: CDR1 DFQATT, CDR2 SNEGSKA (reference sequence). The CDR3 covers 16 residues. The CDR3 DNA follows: TGCAGTGCTAGAGATATGGCAGGGCAGGACACCGGGGAGCTGTTTTTT. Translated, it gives CSARDMAGQDTGELFF.

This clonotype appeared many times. The DNA of the CDR3 is TGTGCCAGCGGGGGACTAGCGGGTGAGCAGTACTTC. Amino acid sequence: CASGGLAGEQYF. This sequence joins TRBV27 and TRBJ2-7; 12 bases map to TRBD2. V was pared by 8 bases and J by 7 bases, with 3 bases of the junction left unmatched. The CDR3 runs to 12 residues. Germline assignment: CDR1 MNHEY and CDR2 SMNVEV (reference sequence).

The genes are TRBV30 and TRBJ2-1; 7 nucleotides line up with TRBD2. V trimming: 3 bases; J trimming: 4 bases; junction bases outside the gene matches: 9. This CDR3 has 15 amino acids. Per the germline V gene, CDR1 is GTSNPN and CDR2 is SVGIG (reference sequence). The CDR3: CAWSHSGLEYNEQFF. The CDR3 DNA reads TGTGCCTGGAGCCACTCCGGACTAGAGTACAATGAGCAGTTCTTC.

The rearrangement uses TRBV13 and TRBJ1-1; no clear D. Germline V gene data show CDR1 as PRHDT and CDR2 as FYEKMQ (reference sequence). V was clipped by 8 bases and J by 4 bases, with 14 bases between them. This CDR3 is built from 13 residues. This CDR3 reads CASLGPGGTEAFF. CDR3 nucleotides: TGTGCCAGCCTAGGACCGGGTGGCACTGAAGCTTTCTTT.

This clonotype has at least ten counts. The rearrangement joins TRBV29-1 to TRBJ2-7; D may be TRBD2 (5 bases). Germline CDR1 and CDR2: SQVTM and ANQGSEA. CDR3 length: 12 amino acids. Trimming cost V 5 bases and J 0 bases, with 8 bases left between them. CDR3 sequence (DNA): TGCAGCGTTCAGGAGGACTCCTACGAGCAGTACTTC. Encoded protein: CSVQEDSYEQYF.

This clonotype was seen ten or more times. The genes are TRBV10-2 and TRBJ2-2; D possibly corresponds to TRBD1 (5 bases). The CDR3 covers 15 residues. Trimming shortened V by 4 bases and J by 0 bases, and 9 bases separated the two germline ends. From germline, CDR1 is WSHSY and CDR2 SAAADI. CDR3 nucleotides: TGCGCCAGCAGTGGACAGATAACGAACACCGGGGAGCTGTTTTTT. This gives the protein CASSGQITNTGELFF.

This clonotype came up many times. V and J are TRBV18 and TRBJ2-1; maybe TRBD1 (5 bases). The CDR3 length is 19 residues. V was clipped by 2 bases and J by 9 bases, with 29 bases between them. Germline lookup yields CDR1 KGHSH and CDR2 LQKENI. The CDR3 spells CASSPFNQGQAIRFVEQFF. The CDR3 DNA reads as TGTGCCAGCTCACCATTTAATCAGGGCCAGGCGATTCGGTTTGTTGAGCAGTTCTTC.

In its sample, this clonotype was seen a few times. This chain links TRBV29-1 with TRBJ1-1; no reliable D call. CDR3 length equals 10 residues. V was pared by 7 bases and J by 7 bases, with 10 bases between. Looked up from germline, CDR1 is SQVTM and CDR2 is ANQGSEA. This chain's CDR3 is CSGTWGEAFF. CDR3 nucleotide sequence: TGCAGCGGAACCTGGGGTGAAGCTTTCTTT.

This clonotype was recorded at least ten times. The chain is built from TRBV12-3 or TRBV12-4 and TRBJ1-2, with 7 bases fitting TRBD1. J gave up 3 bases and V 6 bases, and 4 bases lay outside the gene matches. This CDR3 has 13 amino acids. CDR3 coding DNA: TGTGCCAGCAGCCCCGGGACAGACTATGGCTACACCTTC. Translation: CASSPGTDYGYTF.

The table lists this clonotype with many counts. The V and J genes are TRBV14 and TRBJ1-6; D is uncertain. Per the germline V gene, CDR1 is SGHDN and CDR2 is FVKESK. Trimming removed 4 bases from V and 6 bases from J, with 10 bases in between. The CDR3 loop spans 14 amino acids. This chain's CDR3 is CASSRRHTNSPLHF. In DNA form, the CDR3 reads TGTGCCAGCAGCCGTAGACATACTAATTCACCCCTCCACTTT.

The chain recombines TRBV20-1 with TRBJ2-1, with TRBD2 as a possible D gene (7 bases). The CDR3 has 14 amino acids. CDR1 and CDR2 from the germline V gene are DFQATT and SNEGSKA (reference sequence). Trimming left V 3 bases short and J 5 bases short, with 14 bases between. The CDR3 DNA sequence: TGCAGTGCTAGGGGCGGGGGCCAAGACAATGAGCAGTTCTTC. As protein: CSARGGGQDNEQFF.

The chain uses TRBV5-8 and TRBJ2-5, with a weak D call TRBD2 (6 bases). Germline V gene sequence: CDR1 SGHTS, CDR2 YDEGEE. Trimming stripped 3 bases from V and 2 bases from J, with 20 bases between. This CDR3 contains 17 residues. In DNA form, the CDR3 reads TGTGCCAGCAGCTCCGAGGCTCGGAGGGCCGATCAAGAGACCCAGTACTTC. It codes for CASSSEARRADQETQYF.

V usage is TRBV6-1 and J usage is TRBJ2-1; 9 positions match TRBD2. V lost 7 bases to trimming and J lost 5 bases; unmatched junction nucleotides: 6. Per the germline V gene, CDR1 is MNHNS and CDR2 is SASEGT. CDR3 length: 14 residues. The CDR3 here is CASKTGLANNEQFF. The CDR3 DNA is TGTGCCAGCAAGACGGGACTAGCCAACAATGAGCAGTTCTTC.

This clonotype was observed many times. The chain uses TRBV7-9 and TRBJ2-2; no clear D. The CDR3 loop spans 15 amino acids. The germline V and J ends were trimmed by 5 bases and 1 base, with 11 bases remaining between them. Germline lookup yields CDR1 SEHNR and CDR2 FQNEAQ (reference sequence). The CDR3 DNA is TGTGCCAGCAGCGTCCGGGCCCAGAACACCGGGGAGCTGTTTTTT. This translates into CASSVRAQNTGELFF.

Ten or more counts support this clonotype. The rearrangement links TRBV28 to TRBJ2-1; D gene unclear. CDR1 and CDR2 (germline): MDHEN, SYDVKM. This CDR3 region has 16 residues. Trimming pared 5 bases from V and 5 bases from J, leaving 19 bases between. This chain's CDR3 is CASSPTDGTRHNEQFF. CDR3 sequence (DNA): TGTGCCAGCAGTCCTACCGACGGTACTCGACACAATGAGCAGTTCTTC.

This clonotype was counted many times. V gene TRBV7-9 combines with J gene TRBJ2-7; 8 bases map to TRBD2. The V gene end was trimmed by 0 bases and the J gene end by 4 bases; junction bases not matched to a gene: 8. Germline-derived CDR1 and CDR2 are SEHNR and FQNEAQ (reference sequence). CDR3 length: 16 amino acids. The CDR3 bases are TGTGCCAGCAGCTTAGCACCCGGACTAGCAGAGTACGAGCAGTACTTC. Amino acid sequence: CASSLAPGLAEYEQYF.